The 9 T cell receptor beta chains below all came from one sample that was sequenced in a study of cytomegalovirus exposure and HLA in healthy donors. PCR employed 60 Vbeta and 13 Jbeta primers. Profiled with immunoSEQ multiplex PCR; TCRdb holds only in-frame clones, not every one. This sample has around 150,000 clones, with 75% to 85% found just once. Material: PBMCs. The receptors shown here come from a man in his fifties or sixties in good health and CMV-seropositive.

The genes are TRBV2 and TRBJ2-5; perhaps TRBD1 as D (6 bases). The J call is doubtful: the DNA matches TRBJ2-7 better. This CDR3 contains 15 residues. Germline lookup yields CDR1 SNHLY and CDR2 FYNNEI. The CDR3 is CASSKGQIGLYEQYF. The DNA of the CDR3 is TGTGCCAGCAGCAAAGGACAGATTGGCCTCTACGAGCAGTACTTC.

This clone was picked up a small number of times. One end of the junction is discordant with germline, which a read error may explain. The V call is TRBV28, the J call TRBJ2-5, with 9 bases aligning to TRBD2. CDR1 is MDHEN and CDR2 is SYDVKM in the germline V gene. This CDR3 contains 18 residues. The chain's CDR3 is CASSFSSGRPGRWETQYF. The CDR3 DNA follows: TGTGCCAGTAGTTTTTCCAGCGGGAGGCCTGGAAGGTGGGAGACCCAGTACTTC. The entire variable domain, with the rest obtained from reference TRBV28 and TRBJ2-5, is as follows: DVKVTQSSRYLVKRTGEKVFLECVQDMDHENMFWYRQDPGLGLRLIYFSYDVKMKEKGDIPEGYSVSREKKERFSLILESASTNQTSMYLCASSFSSGRPGRWETQYFGPGTRLLVL.

The chain is built from TRBV27 and TRBJ2-7, with D maybe TRBD1 (5 bases). The ends were cut back, 0 bases at V and 8 bases at J, with 14 bases in the middle. Germline assignment: CDR1 MNHEY and CDR2 SMNVEV (reference sequence). The CDR3 spans 14 residues. CDR3 protein: CASSLSSGSGQQYF. CDR3 nucleotides: TGTGCCAGCAGTTTATCTTCAGGGTCTGGCCAGCAGTACTTC.

This rearrangement joins TRBV5-1 to TRBJ2-7, with 13 positions matching TRBD2. The V gene end was trimmed by 3 bases and the J gene end by 4 bases; junction bases not matched to a gene: 1. The CDR3 consists of 14 residues. Germline CDR1 SGHRS, CDR2 YFSETQ. The CDR3 region is CASSWGLAGYEQYF. DNA of the CDR3: TGCGCCAGCAGCTGGGGACTAGCGGGGTACGAGCAGTACTTC.

The J gene is TRBJ2-5, the V gene TRBV5-1; no firm D call. The CDR3 contains 14 residues. The V end lost 1 base, the J end lost 0 bases, and 7 bases lay between the germline ends. CDR1 SGHRS and CDR2 YFSETQ come from the germline V gene. CDR3 DNA: TGCGCCAGCAGCTTGATCTCGTACCAAGAGACCCAGTACTTC. It encodes CASSLISYQETQYF.

This chain uses TRBV7-3 with TRBJ1-2; 8 nucleotides line up with TRBD1. This CDR3 contains 13 residues. Germline-derived CDR1 and CDR2 are SGHTA and FQGTGA. With V trimmed by 6 bases and J by 6 bases, 6 bases remained unmatched. The CDR3 DNA reads TGTGCCAGCAGTTTCCAGGGGGCCGATGGCTACACCTTC. Amino acid sequence: CASSFQGADGYTF.

This CDR3 reads CASSGRGGRNGYTF. Written as DNA, the CDR3 is TGCGCCAGCAGCGGTCGGGGAGGACGGAACGGCTACACCTTC. The rearrangement uses TRBV5-1 and TRBJ1-2; D is ambiguous. The V end lost 4 bases, the J end lost 8 bases, and 18 bases lay between the germline ends. There are 14 residues in the CDR3. Germline lookup yields CDR1 SGHRS and CDR2 YFSETQ.

This chain joins TRBV28 and TRBJ2-7, with unresolved D. CDR3 size: 11 residues. Germline CDR1 MDHEN, CDR2 SYDVKM. Trimming took 6 bases from V and 6 from J, leaving 9 bases between them. The CDR3 sequence is CASSARFEQYF. In DNA form, the CDR3 reads TGTGCCAGCAGCGCCAGGTTCGAGCAGTACTTC.

The table lists this clone with a count of one. The chain links TRBV4-1 to TRBJ2-1, with D unclear. Per the germline V gene, CDR1 is MGHRA and CDR2 is YSYEKL. The CDR3 is made up of 15 amino acids. Trimming shortened V by 4 bases and J by 0 bases, and 10 bases separated the two germline ends. The CDR3 here is CASSRLHNSYNEQFF. CDR3 sequence (DNA): TGCGCCAGCAGCCGACTCCATAACTCCTACAATGAGCAGTTCTTC.